The 17 T cell receptor beta chains given below trace back to one sample, sequenced in a study of shared clonotypes between healthy human individuals. Produced via immunoSEQ multiplex PCR; TCRdb's table is partial and in-frame only. The table has roughly 1,500,000 clones, nearly 99% seen once. Sequenced input: naive CD4+ T cells sorted from blood. The subset is: CD45RA+ positively selected. Receptors were obtained from a man aged 30-40 years in good health.

The CDR3 spells CASSYTIGTLSSYEQYF. CDR3 nucleotide sequence: TGTGCCAGCAGCTACACCATCGGGACCCTTAGCTCCTACGAGCAGTACTTC. The V call is TRBV27, the J call TRBJ2-7; D may match TRBD1 or TRBD2 (5 bases each). Germline loops: CDR1 MNHEY, CDR2 SMNVEV (reference sequence). The germline V and J ends were trimmed by 6 bases and 0 bases, with 21 bases remaining between them. The CDR3 length is 17 residues.

This chain uses TRBV29-1 with TRBJ1-1; tentatively, D is TRBD1 (5 bases). CDR1 and CDR2 (germline): SQVTM, ANQGSEA. The CDR3 is 16 residues long. The V and J ends lost 6 bases and 0 bases respectively, with 20 bases between them. In DNA, the CDR3 is TGCAGCGTGGGGGTAAAGCCCGGGGTCCTGAACACTGAAGCTTTCTTT. This gives the protein CSVGVKPGVLNTEAFF.

This chain links TRBV11-2 with TRBJ2-1; no clear D gene. V was trimmed by 7 bases and J by 6 bases, leaving 10 bases between them. The CDR3 length is 12 residues. Germline assignment: CDR1 SGHAT and CDR2 FQNNGV. This CDR3 reads CASIGPGNEQFF. CDR3 sequence (DNA): TGTGCCAGCATCGGACCGGGCAATGAGCAGTTCTTC. Drawing the rest from reference TRBV11-2 and TRBJ2-1, the complete variable domain is EAGVAQSPRYKIIEKRQSVAFWCNPISGHATLYWYQQILGQGPKLLIQFQNNGVVDDSQLPKDRFSAERLKGVDSTLKIQPAKLEDSAVYLCASIGPGNEQFFGPGTRLTVL.

V and J are TRBV5-8 and TRBJ2-7; possible D gene TRBD2, 8 bases. This CDR3 spans 18 amino acids. Germline CDR1 reads SGHTS; CDR2 reads YDEGEE. Deletions cut 4 bases from V and 3 bases from J, with 26 bases between. The CDR3 DNA is TGTGCCAGCAGCCAGGGGGGCCTAGCGGGTGGAGCTTACTACGAGCAGTACTTC. This codes for CASSQGGLAGGAYYEQYF. Full variable domain (rest looked up from reference TRBV5-8 and TRBJ2-7): EAGVTQSPTHLIKTRGQQATLRCSPISGHTSVYWYQQALGLGLQFLLWYDEGEERNRGNFPPRFSGRQFPNYSSELNVNALELEDSALYLCASSQGGLAGGAYYEQYFGPGTRLTVT.

The chain joins TRBV5-4 to TRBJ2-5; no clear D gene. Germline CDR1 reads SGHNT; CDR2 reads YYREEE (reference sequence). V lost 3 bases, J lost 3 bases, and 12 bases lay in between. There are 14 residues in the CDR3. CDR3 protein: CASSSTEREETQYF. CDR3 sequence (DNA): TGTGCCAGCAGCTCAACGGAGCGTGAAGAGACCCAGTACTTC.

The V call is TRBV12-2, the J call TRBJ1-2. TRBV12-2 is marked as a pseudogene. The CDR3 is 17 amino acids. The CDR3 region has the DNA TGTGCAAGTCGCTTAGTACTCGGAGGGGCGATAAACTATGGCTACACCTTC. It specifies CASRLVLGGAINYGYTF.

The V and J genes are TRBV6-1 and TRBJ1-1; D gene uncertain. CDR3 size: 14 residues. Per the germline V gene, CDR1 is MNHNS and CDR2 is SASEGT. V was clipped by 4 bases and J by 0 bases, with 9 bases between them. The CDR3 here is CASSAVTMNTEAFF. DNA of the CDR3: TGTGCCAGCAGTGCAGTGACAATGAACACTGAAGCTTTCTTT.

A single count supports this clone. The chain recombines TRBV7-6 with TRBJ2-7, with TRBD2 matching over 9 bases. The germline V gene encodes CDR1 SGHVS and CDR2 FNYEAQ. This CDR3 is 14 amino acids long. V shed 7 bases and J 6 bases; nucleotides not matched to a gene: 10. For the CDR3, the DNA is TGTGCCAGCACCTCTATAGCGGGAGTCGGCGAGCAGTACTTC. Protein sequence: CASTSIAGVGEQYF.

The V call is TRBV6-5, the J call TRBJ2-7, with D perhaps matching TRBD1 (6 bases). The CDR3 sequence is 14 residues long. Trimming took off 6 bases at V and 3 bases at J, with 15 bases between the two ends. Germline CDR1 MNHEY, CDR2 SVGAGI. CDR3 DNA sequence: TGTGCCAGCAGAGAGAGGGGGAGAGGCTACGAGCAGTACTTC. Amino acids: CASRERGRGYEQYF.

This clone was found once. This chain connects TRBV6-5 to TRBJ2-7, with D uncertain. Germline values: CDR1 MNHEY, CDR2 SVGAGI. The CDR3 has 14 amino acids. Trimming removed 1 base at V and 0 bases at J, with 7 bases between. Written as DNA, the CDR3 is TGTGCCAGCAGTTACTGGCGTGGCTCCTACGAGCAGTACTTC. Its protein is CASSYWRGSYEQYF.

This rearrangement joins TRBV7-8 to TRBJ2-1; possibly TRBD2 for D (5 bases). Deletions cut 2 bases from V and 4 bases from J, with 9 bases between. This CDR3 has 14 amino acids. Per germline, CDR1 SGHVS and CDR2 FQNEAQ. The CDR3 nucleotides are TGTGCCAGCAGCTTAAGACTAACGTACAATGAGCAGTTCTTC. Protein product: CASSLRLTYNEQFF.

This clone appeared a single time. The rearrangement uses TRBV5-1 and TRBJ2-5; no firm D call. V lost 5 bases and J lost 5, with 10 bases in between. Germline CDR1 reads SGHRS; CDR2 reads YFSETQ. CDR3 length: 12 amino acids. The CDR3 nucleotides read TGCGCCAGCAGTGAGTCAAGCGAGACCCAGTACTTC. Its translation is CASSESSETQYF.

J is TRBJ2-1 and V is TRBV14, with 12 nucleotides matching TRBD2. Trimming at V came to 3 bases and at J to 2 bases, leaving 11 bases not matched to a gene. This CDR3 comprises 19 residues. Germline V gene sequence: CDR1 SGHDN, CDR2 FVKESK. CDR3 in amino acids: CASSHPSASGRVPYNEQFF. The DNA of the CDR3 is TGTGCCAGCAGCCACCCTTCGGCTAGCGGGAGGGTACCCTACAATGAGCAGTTCTTC.

The chain employs TRBV4-3 and TRBJ2-1, with D hard to call. Germline values: CDR1 LGHNA, CDR2 YSLEER. V was trimmed by 0 bases and J by 5 bases, leaving 11 bases between them. The CDR3 runs 15 residues. The CDR3 protein is CASSQDALIDNEQFF. The CDR3 nucleotides are TGCGCCAGCAGCCAAGATGCACTGATCGACAATGAGCAGTTCTTC.

Of note for this clone: Other nucleotide sequences from this sample produce the same CDR3. V and J are TRBV28 and TRBJ2-7; D may match TRBD1 or TRBD2 (7 bases each). The CDR3 is 12 amino acids. CDR1 MDHEN and CDR2 SYDVKM come from the germline V gene. V was pared by 5 bases and J by 7 bases, with 12 bases between. DNA of the CDR3: TGTGCCAGCAGTGGCAGGGGGGGGGAGCAGTACTTC. Its translation: CASSGRGGEQYF.

For this clone: Other DNA sequences within the sample encode an identical CDR3. This rearrangement joins TRBV15 to TRBJ1-5; D remains unclear. V lost 3 bases to trimming and J lost 0 bases, with 6 bases between them. CDR1 is LNHNV, CDR2 YYDKDF, per germline (reference sequence). This CDR3 is built from 14 residues. The CDR3 reads CATSRGSSNQPQHF. In nucleotides, the CDR3 is TGTGCCACCAGCAGGGGCAGTAGCAATCAGCCCCAGCATTTT.

This chain links TRBV27 with TRBJ2-5; D gene unclear. Germline loops: CDR1 MNHEY, CDR2 SMNVEV (reference sequence). V lost 5 bases, J lost 4 bases, and 8 bases lay in between. The CDR3 covers 12 residues. The CDR3 loop reads CASSPWGETQYF. CDR3 coding DNA: TGTGCCAGCAGTCCCTGGGGAGAGACCCAGTACTTC.